These T cell receptor beta chains were read from a single sample in a study of OX40 agonist ivuxolimab in advanced cancers. The protocol was immunoSEQ multiplex PCR, while the TCRdb copy is restricted to in-frame clones and leaves out a portion. The sample gives over 9,500 clones, 55% to 75% of which show up once; over 25% is in the top ten. The sequencing here drew on CD4+ or CD8+ T cells sorted from blood, taken in a trial of the OX40 agonist ivuxolimab. These receptors were obtained from an adult with an advanced solid tumor such as melanoma, head and neck, liver or kidney cancer. CDR3s include the opening cysteine and the closing phenylalanine or tryptophan. D genes are given only for firm matches. Clone size appears in some rows only: once, few, many, or a class for an expanded clone.

d_call	cdr3_length	v_call	clone_size	j_call	cdr3_nt	cdr3_aa
NA	15	TRBV5-4	NA	TRBJ1-5	TGTGCCAGCAGCTTAACAGATGGTAGCAATCAGCCCCAGCATTTT	CASSLTDGSNQPQHF
NA	14	TRBV19	NA	TRBJ1-1	TGTGCCAGTAGTATTTTCCGCATGAACACTGAAGCTTTCTTT	CASSIFRMNTEAFF
NA	16	TRBV4-3	NA	TRBJ2-2	TGCGCCAGCAGCCAAAATTCGGGGGCGGTCACCGGGGAGCTGTTTTTT	CASSQNSGAVTGELFF
TRBD1	14	TRBV19	NA	TRBJ2-7	TGTGCCAGTAGTTCCGGGACAGGGTATTACGAGCAGTACTTC	CASSSGTGYYEQYF
NA	15	TRBV19	NA	TRBJ2-1	TGTGCCAGTAGGCAAGATGGGGGGTCCTACAATGAGCAGTTCTTC	CASRQDGGSYNEQFF
NA	15	TRBV29-1	NA	TRBJ2-1	TGCAGCGTTGACTTGGAGGCAGCGAACTACAATGAGCAGTTCTTC	CSVDLEAANYNEQFF
NA	14	TRBV28	NA	TRBJ2-1	TGTGCCAGCAGTTTAAGTACAGCTTACAATGAGCAGTTCTTC	CASSLSTAYNEQFF
NA	13	TRBV4-2	medium-sized	TRBJ1-1	TGTGCCAGCAGCCAAGTGGTAGAGACCGAAGCTTTCTTT	CASSQVVETEAFF
NA	16	TRBV11-2	NA	TRBJ2-6	TGTGCCAGCAGCTGGATGACCGAACCTGGGGCCAACGTCCTGACTTTC	CASSWMTEPGANVLTF
NA	14	TRBV4-3	NA	TRBJ2-5	TGCGCCAGCAGCCAATCGGACGCAGAAGAGACCCAGTACTTC	CASSQSDAEETQYF
NA	13	TRBV28	NA	TRBJ2-7	TGTGCCAGCAGCCGACAGCACTCCTACGAGCAGTACTTC	CASSRQHSYEQYF
NA	11	TRBV2	few	TRBJ2-3	TGTGCCAGCAGTGAATTCGATACGCAGTATTTT	CASSEFDTQYF
NA	16	TRBV19	once	TRBJ2-3	TGTGCCAGTAACCCGTGGCTGGACAGTAGCACAGATACGCAGTATTTT	CASNPWLDSSTDTQYF
NA	17	TRBV6-1	once	TRBJ2-3	TGTGCCAGCAGTGAAGAGGTATCGAGCGACTTCACAGATACGCAGTATTTT	CASSEEVSSDFTDTQYF
NA	16	TRBV4-3	NA	TRBJ2-7	TGCGCCAGCAGCCAAGGATCAGCTCCAAGCTCCTACGAGCAGTACTTC	CASSQGSAPSSYEQYF
NA	14	TRBV29-1	few	TRBJ1-4	TGCAGCGTTGAGGGAGTCGCAACTAATGAAAAACTGTTTTTT	CSVEGVATNEKLFF
NA	11	TRBV30	NA	TRBJ1-1	TGTGCTCTTAGACGGGGGACTGAAGCTTTCTTT	CALRRGTEAFF
NA	13	TRBV28	NA	TRBJ1-5	TGTGCCAGCAGTTTTGCAGGAAATCAGCCCCAGCATTTT	CASSFAGNQPQHF
NA	15	TRBV5-5	NA	TRBJ2-2	TGTGCCAGCAGCTTGGTCAAGGTCGGGACCGGGGAGCTGTTTTTT	CASSLVKVGTGELFF
NA	14	TRBV6-5	NA	TRBJ2-7	TGTGCCACTACTTCAGGGAATTACGGTGACGAGCAGTACTTC	CATTSGNYGDEQYF
TRBD1	16	TRBV14	NA	TRBJ1-2	TGTGCCAGCAGCCAAGATCACGGACAGGCCCACTATGGCTACACCTTC	CASSQDHGQAHYGYTF
NA	13	TRBV6-1	NA	TRBJ2-1	TGTGCCAGCAGTGTCCGAAGCCACAATGAGCAGTTCTTC	CASSVRSHNEQFF
NA	15	TRBV25-1	NA	TRBJ2-1	TGTGCCAGCAGTGAATATAGAGACAGGTGGGATGAGCAGTTCTTC	CASSEYRDRWDEQFF
NA	15	TRBV4-2	NA	TRBJ2-7	TGTGCCAGCAGCCAAGAGGGGGACGACAGCTACGAGCAGTACTTC	CASSQEGDDSYEQYF
NA	13	TRBV7-9	NA	TRBJ1-1	TGTGCCAGCAGCTTAGATCGGGGCACTGAAGCTTTCTTT	CASSLDRGTEAFF
TRBD1	14	TRBV19	NA	TRBJ2-7	TGTGCCAGTAGTCCCGGACAGGATGGCTACGAGCAGTACTTC	CASSPGQDGYEQYF
NA	15	TRBV28	NA	TRBJ2-3	TGTGCCAGCAGTTTAGGGCCGCGGCAGGGAGATACGCAGTATTTT	CASSLGPRQGDTQYF
NA	15	TRBV9	NA	TRBJ1-5	TGTGCCAGCAGCTTGGGGGGGCAAAGCAATCAGCCCCAGCATTTT	CASSLGGQSNQPQHF
NA	12	TRBV19	NA	TRBJ1-1	TGTGCCAGTAGTAACGTCGGGACTGAAGCTTTCTTT	CASSNVGTEAFF
NA	14	TRBV5-8	NA	TRBJ1-1	TGTGCCAGCAGCTTGAGGGGGGGGAACACTGAAGCTTTCTTT	CASSLRGGNTEAFF
NA	13	TRBV9	few	TRBJ2-2	TGTGCCAGCAGCCCCCGCAACACCGGGGAGCTGTTTTTT	CASSPRNTGELFF
NA	18	TRBV21-1	NA	TRBJ1-1	TGTGCCAGCAGCCCCCCCCTCGGTGGACAGGGGACGAACACTGAAGCTTTCTTT	CASSPPLGGQGTNTEAFF
TRBD2	15	TRBV11-2	few	TRBJ2-7	TGTGCCAGCAGCAAAGGGACTAGCGGACTATACGAGCAGTACTTC	CASSKGTSGLYEQYF
NA	14	TRBV4-3	NA	TRBJ2-1	TGCGCCAGCAGCCAAGATCCCAGTGACATGACGCAGTTCTTC	CASSQDPSDMTQFF
TRBD1	17	TRBV7-9	medium-sized	TRBJ1-2	TGTGCCAGCAGCCCCCTTTTAGGCAGGGGGCCTTACTATGGCTACACCTTC	CASSPLLGRGPYYGYTF
NA	12	TRBV4-1	few	TRBJ2-5	TGCGCCAGCAGCGGGGGGCAAGAGACCCAGTACTTC	CASSGGQETQYF
NA	12	TRBV6-5	NA	TRBJ2-2	TGTGCCAGCGAGGAGGGTGTCGGGGAGCTGTTTTTT	CASEEGVGELFF
TRBD2	14	TRBV13	once	TRBJ2-3	TGTGCCAGCAGCGATCTAGCGGGAGGAGATACGCAGTATTTT	CASSDLAGGDTQYF
TRBD2	18	TRBV14	NA	TRBJ2-1	TGTGCCAGCAGCCACCGAAGGGAGATAGCGGGTCTTTACAATGAGCAGTTCTTC	CASSHRREIAGLYNEQFF
TRBD2	16	TRBV19	medium-sized	TRBJ2-2	TGTGCCAGTAGTCTCGTGGCGGGGGGATACACCGGGGAGCTGTTTTTT	CASSLVAGGYTGELFF
NA	14	TRBV7-6	NA	TRBJ2-5	TGTGCCAGCAGCTTACCCGGGGTTTTGGAGACCCAGTACTTC	CASSLPGVLETQYF
TRBD1	13	TRBV14	NA	TRBJ2-7	TGTGCCAGCAGCCACGGACAGGGGTACGAGCAGTACTTC	CASSHGQGYEQYF
NA	14	TRBV29-1	NA	TRBJ1-2	TGCAGCGTTCAATCAGCACAGGAGGGCTATGGCTACACCTTC	CSVQSAQEGYGYTF
NA	14	TRBV19	NA	TRBJ1-2	TGTGCCAGTAGTATTTCCGACGCTAACTATGGCTACACCTTC	CASSISDANYGYTF
NA	14	TRBV2	NA	TRBJ2-7	TGTGCCAGCAGTGAACCGGACCGGCCGGGCGAGCAGTACTTC	CASSEPDRPGEQYF
TRBD1	14	TRBV27	NA	TRBJ1-2	TGTGCCAGCAGTTGGGCAGGGGGCATGAGTGGCTACACCTTC	CASSWAGGMSGYTF
NA	16	TRBV4-3	large	TRBJ2-6	TGCGCCAGCAGCCAAAAGACAGGCTCTGGGGCCAACGTCCTGACTTTC	CASSQKTGSGANVLTF
NA	15	TRBV4-1	NA	TRBJ2-1	TGCGCCAGCAGCCAAGAGGGGACCTACTACAATGAGCAGTTCTTC	CASSQEGTYYNEQFF